This entry describes one T cell receptor (beta chain). The specificity of this receptor is unknown. The junction departs from the called germline gene at one end, perhaps through a read error. Measured from the cysteine to the phenylalanine, the CDR3 is 14 residues long. This entry keeps only the CDR3 DNA: 42 bases, framed from base 1. CDR1 and CDR2 were assigned from the germline V gene (reference sequence) as SGHNT and YYREEE. The 40 or so donors, aged roughly 6 to 95 years, were systemically healthy Caucasian individuals from Russia. Each donor gave about 10 milliliters of peripheral blood, drawn into EDTA-treated Vacutainer tubes. PBMCs were isolated by Ficoll-Paque density-gradient centrifugation, with at least 6 million obtained per sample. Trizol reagent was used to extract total RNA from PBMCs, with at least 5.5 micrograms per sample. For every donor, flow cytometry on a PBMC aliquot measured the percentage of naive CD45RAhigh/CD27high T cells.

This entry is derived from a study of blood T cells in healthy people across ages (dated by TCRdb to 2015 to 2017). Notes on the research overall: In model experiments, template switching captured roughly one uniquely barcoded TCR beta cDNA molecule for every two T cells. Using deep sequencing normalized with unique cDNA molecular identifiers, the study measured how TCR beta repertoire diversity changes with age. The donors were split into four age groups: young (average around 16 years), middle-aged (roughly 40), aged (over 55) and long-lived (approximately 80). Donors of different ages were randomly distributed across sequencing lanes to avoid experimental bias. For two donors (one aged 18 to 29 and one aged 80 or older), the study analyzed two additional independent replicas of 1 million unique cDNA reads from the same blood draw.

Libraries were built with 5' RACE. Sequenced on an Illumina HiSeq 2500. A second PCR of about 7 to 12 cycles was run with a J-beta primer mix and a sample-barcoded 5' primer. A template-switch 5' adaptor carrying 12 random nucleotides introduced a unique molecular identifier onto each TCR beta cDNA molecule. Each sample yielded at least 2.5 million CDR3-containing paired-end reads. First-strand cDNA synthesis was performed from all RNA using the Mint cDNA synthesis kit, with priming by a TRBC-specific oligonucleotide. Following uracil-DNA glycosylase treatment, a first 18-cycle PCR with universal primers M1SS and BC2_uni_R was performed on all cDNA. The original methods were these. For normalization, 1 million high-quality reads were randomly selected from each sample, with every read carrying a distinct molecular identifier. Reads with shared molecular identifiers were discarded instead of being binned into consensus sequences. MiTCR, with a Q25 quality threshold and the strictest error-elimination algorithm, was used for CDR3 identification, clonotype clustering and error correction. A nonparametric unseen species model with Euler transformation was used to estimate lower-bound total TCR beta diversity. TCRdb cleaned the public reads at Q25 with fastp, built clones with MiXCR and kept in-frame beta chains. Each CDR3 protein gets just one entry, which takes the most common genes and DNA from the rows behind it. TCRdb, not the original authors, processed these V and J calls. The sample contains over a million distinct CDR3 sequences, 42% of them found a single time. Of the sample, approximately 4% falls within the top ten clones.

Study-wide findings and limitations: As age increased, observed TCR beta diversity per million T cells dropped in a roughly linear way, and a significant reduction was already evident by age about 36. Total diversity estimates from one million sequenced T cells were considered lower bounds and underestimates. The long-lived group showed more naive CD4+ T cells, fewer expanded clones and increased TCR diversity than the aged group, suggesting age selection. There was a strong correlation between observed TCR beta diversity and the percentage of naive T cells measured by flow cytometry. Donor CMV infection status was unknown, potentially confounding age-related changes in expanded clonotypes. Bulk unsorted PBMC profiling prevented conclusive comparison of naive and antigen-experienced compartments.

Rearrangement joined TRBV5-4 to TRBJ2-7; the central 8 bases match TRBD1. The assigned J gene may be wrong: the sequence end matches TRBJ2-5 better. The receptor comes from a woman between 18 and 29 years old in good health. Sample: blood. The CDR3 region has the sequence CTSSFDRGRETQYF. In nucleotide form, the sequence is TGTACCAGCAGCTTCGACAGGGGAAGGGAGACCCAGTACTTC.